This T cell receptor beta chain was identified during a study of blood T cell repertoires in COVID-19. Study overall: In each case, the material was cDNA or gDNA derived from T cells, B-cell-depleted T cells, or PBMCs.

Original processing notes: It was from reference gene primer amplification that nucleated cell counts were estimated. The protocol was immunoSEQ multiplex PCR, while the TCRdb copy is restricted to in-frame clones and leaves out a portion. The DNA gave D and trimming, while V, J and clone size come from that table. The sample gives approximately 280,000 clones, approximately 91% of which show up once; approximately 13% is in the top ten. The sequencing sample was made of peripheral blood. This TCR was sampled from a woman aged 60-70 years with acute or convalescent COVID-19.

The DNA of the CDR3 is TGTGCCAGCTCACCTTGGACTGGGGAAAACAATGAGCAGTTCTTC. It is translated as CASSPWTGENNEQFF. The chain has TRBV18 and TRBJ2-1, with D maybe TRBD2 (5 bases). The V gene's germline CDR1 is KGHSH and CDR2 LQKENI. Between the trimmed V and J ends, which lost 3 bases and 5 bases, there was a span of 14 bases. The CDR3 contains 15 residues.